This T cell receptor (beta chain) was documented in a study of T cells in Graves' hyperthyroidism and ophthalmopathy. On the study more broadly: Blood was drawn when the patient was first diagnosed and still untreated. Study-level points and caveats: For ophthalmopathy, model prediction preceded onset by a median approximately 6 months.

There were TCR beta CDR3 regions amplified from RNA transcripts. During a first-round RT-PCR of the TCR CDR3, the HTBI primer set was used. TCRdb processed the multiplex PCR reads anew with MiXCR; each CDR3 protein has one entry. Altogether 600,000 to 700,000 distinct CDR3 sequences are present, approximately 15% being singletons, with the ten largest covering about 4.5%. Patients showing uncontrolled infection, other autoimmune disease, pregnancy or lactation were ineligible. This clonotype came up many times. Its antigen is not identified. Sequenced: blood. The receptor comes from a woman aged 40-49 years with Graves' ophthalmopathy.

This chain's CDR3 is CASSLEGGLAGFQETQYF. The CDR3 DNA sequence: TGTGCCAGCAGTTTAGAAGGGGGACTAGCGGGCTTCCAAGAGACCCAGTACTTC. V usage is TRBV28 and J usage is TRBJ2-5; 12 positions agree with TRBD2. This CDR3 region has 18 residues. With V trimmed by 2 bases and J by 1 base, 8 bases remained unmatched. Germline V gene data show CDR1 as MDHEN and CDR2 as SYDVKM.